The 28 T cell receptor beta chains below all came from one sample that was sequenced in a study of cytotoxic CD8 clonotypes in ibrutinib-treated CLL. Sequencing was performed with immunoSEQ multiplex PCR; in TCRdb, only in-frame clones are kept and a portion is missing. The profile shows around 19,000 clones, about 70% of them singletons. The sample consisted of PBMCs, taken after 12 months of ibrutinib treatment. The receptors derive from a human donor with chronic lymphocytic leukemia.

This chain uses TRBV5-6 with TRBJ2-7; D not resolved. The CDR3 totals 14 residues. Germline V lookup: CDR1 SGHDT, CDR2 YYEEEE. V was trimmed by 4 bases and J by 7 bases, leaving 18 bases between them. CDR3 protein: CASSARGLVGEQYF. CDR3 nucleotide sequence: TGTGCCAGCAGCGCACGTGGGCTAGTAGGTGAGCAGTACTTC.

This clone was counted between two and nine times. The CDR3, as DNA: TGTGCCAGCAGCCCTCCCGGCCAGCGGGGGTACGAGCAGTACTTC. It encodes CASSPPGQRGYEQYF. This chain connects TRBV11-2 to TRBJ2-7, with TRBD2 matching over 8 bases. The germline CDR1 and CDR2 sequences are SGHAT and FQNNGV. V lost 5 bases and J lost 4; bases outside the gene matches: 10. The CDR3 has 15 residues.

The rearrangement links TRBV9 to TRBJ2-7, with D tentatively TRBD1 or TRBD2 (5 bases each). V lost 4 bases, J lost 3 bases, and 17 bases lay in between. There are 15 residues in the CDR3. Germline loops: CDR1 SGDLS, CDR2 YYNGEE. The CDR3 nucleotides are TGTGCCAGCAGCCCCTCAGTTGGGGGAGTCTACGAGCAGTACTTC. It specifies CASSPSVGGVYEQYF.

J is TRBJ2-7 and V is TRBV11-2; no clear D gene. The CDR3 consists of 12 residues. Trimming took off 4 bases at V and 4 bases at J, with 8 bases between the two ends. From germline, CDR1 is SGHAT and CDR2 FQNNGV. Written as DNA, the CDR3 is TGTGCCAGCAGCTCCCAGAGGTACGAGCAGTACTTC. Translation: CASSSQRYEQYF.

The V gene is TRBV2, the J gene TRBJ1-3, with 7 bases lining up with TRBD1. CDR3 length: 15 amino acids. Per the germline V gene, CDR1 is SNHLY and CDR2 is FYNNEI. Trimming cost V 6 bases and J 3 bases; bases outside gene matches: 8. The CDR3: CASSPQGEGGNTIYF. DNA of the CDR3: TGTGCCAGCAGCCCTCAGGGGGAGGGTGGAAACACCATATATTTT.

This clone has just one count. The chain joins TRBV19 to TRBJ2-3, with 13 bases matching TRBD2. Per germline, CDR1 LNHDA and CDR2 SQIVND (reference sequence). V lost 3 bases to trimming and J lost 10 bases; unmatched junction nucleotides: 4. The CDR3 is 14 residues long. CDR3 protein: CASSIGTSGNPQYF. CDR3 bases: TGTGCCAGTAGTATTGGGACTAGCGGGAATCCGCAGTATTTT.

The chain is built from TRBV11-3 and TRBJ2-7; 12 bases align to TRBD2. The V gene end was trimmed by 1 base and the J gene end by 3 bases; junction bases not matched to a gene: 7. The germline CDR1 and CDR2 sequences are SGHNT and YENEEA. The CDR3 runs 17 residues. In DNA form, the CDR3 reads TGTGCCAGCAGCTTAGCCCCCCCACTAGCGGGAGGCTACGAGCAGTACTTC. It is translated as CASSLAPPLAGGYEQYF.

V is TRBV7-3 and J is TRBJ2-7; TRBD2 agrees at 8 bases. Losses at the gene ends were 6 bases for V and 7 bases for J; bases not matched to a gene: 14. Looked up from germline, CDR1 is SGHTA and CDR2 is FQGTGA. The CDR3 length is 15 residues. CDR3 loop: CASSSGIAGLEEQYF. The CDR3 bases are TGTGCCAGCAGTTCCGGGATAGCGGGACTGGAAGAGCAGTACTTC.

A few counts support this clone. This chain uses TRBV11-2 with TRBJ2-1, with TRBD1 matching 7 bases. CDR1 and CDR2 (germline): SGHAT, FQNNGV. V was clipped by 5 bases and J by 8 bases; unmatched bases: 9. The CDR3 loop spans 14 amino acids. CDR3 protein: CASSAQGDTHEQFF. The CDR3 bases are TGTGCCAGCAGCGCGCAGGGGGACACCCATGAGCAGTTCTTC.

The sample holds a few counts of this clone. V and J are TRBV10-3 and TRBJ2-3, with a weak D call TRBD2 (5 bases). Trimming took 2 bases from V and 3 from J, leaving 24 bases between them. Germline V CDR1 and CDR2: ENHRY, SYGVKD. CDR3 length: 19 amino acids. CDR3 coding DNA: TGTGCCATCAGTGAGCCTGTTGATGGTAGCGAGGCCCCTACAGATACGCAGTATTTT. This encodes CAISEPVDGSEAPTDTQYF.

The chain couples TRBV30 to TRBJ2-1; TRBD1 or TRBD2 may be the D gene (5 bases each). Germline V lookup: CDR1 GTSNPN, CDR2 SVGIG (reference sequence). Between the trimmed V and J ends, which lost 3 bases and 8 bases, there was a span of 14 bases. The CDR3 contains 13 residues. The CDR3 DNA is TGTGCCTGGAGGGGGACGGGAATCGATGAGCAGTTCTTC. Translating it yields CAWRGTGIDEQFF.

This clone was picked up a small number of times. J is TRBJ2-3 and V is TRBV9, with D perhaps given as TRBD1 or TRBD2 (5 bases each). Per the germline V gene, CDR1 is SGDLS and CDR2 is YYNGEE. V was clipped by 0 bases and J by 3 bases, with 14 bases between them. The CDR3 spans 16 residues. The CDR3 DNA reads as TGTGCCAGCAGCGTAGACACCGGCGAGGGGACAGATACGCAGTATTTT. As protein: CASSVDTGEGTDTQYF.

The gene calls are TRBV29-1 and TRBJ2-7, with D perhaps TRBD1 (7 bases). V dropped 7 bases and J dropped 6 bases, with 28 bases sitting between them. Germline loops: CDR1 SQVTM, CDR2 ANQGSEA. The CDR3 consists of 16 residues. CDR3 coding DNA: TGCAGCGCCGGACAGGTTTTCGGCGGGATTCCCGGCGAGCAGTACTTC. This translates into CSAGQVFGGIPGEQYF.

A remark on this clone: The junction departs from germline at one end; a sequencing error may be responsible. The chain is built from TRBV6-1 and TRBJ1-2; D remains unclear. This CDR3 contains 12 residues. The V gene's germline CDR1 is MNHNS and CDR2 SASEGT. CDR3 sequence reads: CASSEMNRVSSF. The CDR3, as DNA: TGTGCCAGCAGTGAAATGAATCGCGTTAGCTCCTTC.

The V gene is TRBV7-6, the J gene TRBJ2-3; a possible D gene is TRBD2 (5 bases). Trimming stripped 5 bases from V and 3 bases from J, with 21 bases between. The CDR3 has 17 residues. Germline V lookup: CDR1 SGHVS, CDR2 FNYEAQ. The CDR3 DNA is TGTGCCAGCAGCCCCGAGTTACGGGAAGCAGGTACAGATACGCAGTATTTT. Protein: CASSPELREAGTDTQYF.

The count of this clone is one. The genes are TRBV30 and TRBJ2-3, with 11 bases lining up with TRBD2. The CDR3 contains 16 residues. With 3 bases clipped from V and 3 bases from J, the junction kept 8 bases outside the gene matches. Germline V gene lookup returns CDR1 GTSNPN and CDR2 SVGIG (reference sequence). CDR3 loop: CAWRNTSGSQTDTQYF. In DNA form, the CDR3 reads TGTGCCTGGAGGAACACTAGCGGGAGTCAAACAGATACGCAGTATTTT. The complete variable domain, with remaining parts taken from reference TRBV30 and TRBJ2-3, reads SQTIHQWPATLVQPVGSPLSLECTVEGTSNPNLYWYRQAAGRGLQLLFYSVGIGQISSEVPQNLSASRPQDRQFILSSKKLLLSDSGFYLCAWRNTSGSQTDTQYFGPGTRLTVL.

CDR3 amino acids: CASRRQLGEKLFF. The CDR3 DNA sequence: TGTGCCAGCAGAAGACAGTTAGGTGAAAAACTGTTTTTT. V usage is TRBV27 and J usage is TRBJ1-4; D perhaps matches TRBD1 (5 bases). Germline V gene data show CDR1 as MNHEY and CDR2 as SMNVEV (reference sequence). V lost 6 bases and J lost 7, with 12 bases in between. This CDR3 spans 13 amino acids.

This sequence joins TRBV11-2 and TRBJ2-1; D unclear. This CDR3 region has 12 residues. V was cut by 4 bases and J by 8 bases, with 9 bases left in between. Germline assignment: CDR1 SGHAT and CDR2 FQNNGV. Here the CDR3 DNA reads TGTGCCAGCAGCTCGAAGGTGGATGAGCAGTTCTTC. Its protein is CASSSKVDEQFF.

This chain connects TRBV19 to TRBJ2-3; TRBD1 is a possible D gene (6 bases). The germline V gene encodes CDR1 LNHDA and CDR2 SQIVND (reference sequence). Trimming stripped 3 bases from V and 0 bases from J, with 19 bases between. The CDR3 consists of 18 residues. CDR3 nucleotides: TGTGCCAGTAGTATGGTGACAGGAGGATTTTCTAGCACAGATACGCAGTATTTT. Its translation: CASSMVTGGFSSTDTQYF.

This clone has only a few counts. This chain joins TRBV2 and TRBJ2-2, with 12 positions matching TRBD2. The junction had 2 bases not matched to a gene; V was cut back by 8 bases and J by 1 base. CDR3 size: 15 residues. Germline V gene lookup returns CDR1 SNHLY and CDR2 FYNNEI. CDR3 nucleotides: TGTGCCAGCGAGGGACTAGCGGGGAACACCGGGGAGCTGTTTTTT. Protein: CASEGLAGNTGELFF.

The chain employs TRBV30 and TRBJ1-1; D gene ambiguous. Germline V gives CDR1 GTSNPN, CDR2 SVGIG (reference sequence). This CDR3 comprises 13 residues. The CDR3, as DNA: TGTGCGTGGGCGAGGGAGATGAACACTGAAGCTTTCTTT. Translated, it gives CAWAREMNTEAFF. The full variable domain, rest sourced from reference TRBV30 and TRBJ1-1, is SQTIHQWPATLVQPVGSPLSLECTVEGTSNPNLYWYRQAAGRGLQLLFYSVGIGQISSEVPQNLSASRPQDRQFILSSKKLLLSDSGFYLCAWAREMNTEAFFGQGTRLTVV.

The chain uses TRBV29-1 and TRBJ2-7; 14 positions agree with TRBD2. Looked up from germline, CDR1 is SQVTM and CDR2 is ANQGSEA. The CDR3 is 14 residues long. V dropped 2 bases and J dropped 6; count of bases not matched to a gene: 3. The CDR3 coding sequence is TGCAGCGTTGAAACGGGACTAGCGGGAGTCGAGCAGTACTTC. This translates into CSVETGLAGVEQYF.

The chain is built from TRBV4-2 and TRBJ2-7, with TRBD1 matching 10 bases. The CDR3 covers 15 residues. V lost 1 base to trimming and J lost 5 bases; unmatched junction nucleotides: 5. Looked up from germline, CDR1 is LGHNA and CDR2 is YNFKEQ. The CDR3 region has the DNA TGTGCCAGCAGCCAAGGGGGACAGGGGCGCGACGAGCAGTACTTC. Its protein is CASSQGGQGRDEQYF.

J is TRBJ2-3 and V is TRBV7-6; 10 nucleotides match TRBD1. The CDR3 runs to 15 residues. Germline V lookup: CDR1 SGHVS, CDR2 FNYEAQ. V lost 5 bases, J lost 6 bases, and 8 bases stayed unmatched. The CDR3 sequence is CASSRRQGAVDTQYF. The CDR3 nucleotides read TGTGCCAGCAGCCGAAGACAGGGGGCTGTGGATACGCAGTATTTT.

In nucleotides, the CDR3 is TGTGCCAGCAGTGAACAGGGGGGGGGCGAGCAGTACTTC. Translated: CASSEQGGGEQYF. The chain carries TRBV6-1 and TRBJ2-7; D is perhaps TRBD1 or TRBD2 (7 bases each). The CDR3 is made up of 13 amino acids. V gave up 2 bases and J gave up 6 bases, with 11 bases separating them. Per germline, CDR1 MNHNS and CDR2 SASEGT.

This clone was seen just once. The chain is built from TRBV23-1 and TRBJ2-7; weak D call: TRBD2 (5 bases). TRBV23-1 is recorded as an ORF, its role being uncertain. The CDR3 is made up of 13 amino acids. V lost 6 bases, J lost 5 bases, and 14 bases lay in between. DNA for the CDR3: TGCGCCAGCAGCCGAGGAGGTCGAGACGAGCAGTACTTC. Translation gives CASSRGGRDEQYF.

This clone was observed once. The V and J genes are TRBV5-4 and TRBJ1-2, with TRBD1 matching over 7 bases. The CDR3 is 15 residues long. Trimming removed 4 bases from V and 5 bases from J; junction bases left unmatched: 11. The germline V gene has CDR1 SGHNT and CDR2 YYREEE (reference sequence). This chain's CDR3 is CASSGYNRGVYGYTF. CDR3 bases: TGTGCCAGCAGCGGGTATAACAGGGGAGTATATGGCTACACCTTC.

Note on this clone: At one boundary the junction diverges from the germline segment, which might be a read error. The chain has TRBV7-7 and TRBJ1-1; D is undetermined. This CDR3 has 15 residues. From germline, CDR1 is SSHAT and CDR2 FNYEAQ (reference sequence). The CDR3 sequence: CASSPVSDGNTEAFF. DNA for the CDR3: TGTGCTAGCAGCCCGGTGTCCGATGGGAACACTGAAGCTTTCTTT.